These 21 T cell receptor beta chains were sequenced from one sample in a study of blood T cell repertoires in COVID-19 (dated by TCRdb to 2020 to 2022). Library preparation used the immunoSEQ multiplex PCR assay. As stored in TCRdb, this immuneACCESS dataset retains in-frame rearrangements with V and J assigned. A fraction of the clones does not appear; measured against another copy, unresolved V genes explain less than half of the discrepancy, and the remainder lacks a known reason. A total of 200,000 to 300,000 clones appear in this sample, around nine tenths of them only once. Approximately 2.5% of the sample lies in the top ten. The sequenced sample was PBMCs or T cells enriched from blood (not recorded which). Receptors were obtained from a woman younger than 30 who had recovered from COVID-19.

This clone has only a few counts. The chain carries TRBV10-3 and TRBJ1-2, with D tentatively TRBD1 (6 bases). The germline V and J ends were trimmed by 5 bases and 3 bases, with 13 bases remaining between them. In germline, CDR1 is ENHRY, CDR2 SYGVKD. The CDR3 runs to 14 residues. CDR3 nucleotide sequence: TGTGCCATCAGTCAAACCTCAGGGGACTATGGCTACACCTTC. Amino acids: CAISQTSGDYGYTF.

This chain uses TRBV11-3 with TRBJ2-7, with 9 bases lining up with TRBD2. The CDR3 extends over 14 amino acids. Germline lookup yields CDR1 SGHNT and CDR2 YENEEA. After removal of 7 bases from V and 6 bases from J, the junction contained 10 bases not matched to a gene. The CDR3 loop reads CASTPAGGLGEQYF. The CDR3 DNA reads TGTGCCAGCACCCCAGCGGGGGGCTTGGGCGAGCAGTACTTC.

This clone was counted once. The chain recombines TRBV14 with TRBJ1-1; D remains unclear. Germline V gene lookup returns CDR1 SGHDN and CDR2 FVKESK. This CDR3 spans 16 amino acids. The germline V and J ends were trimmed by 4 bases and 0 bases, with 15 bases remaining between them. CDR3: CASSLRYSFMNTEAFF. The CDR3, as DNA: TGTGCCAGCAGCCTACGATACAGCTTCATGAACACTGAAGCTTTCTTT.

V is TRBV12-5 and J is TRBJ1-2; 7 bases fit TRBD1. The CDR3 consists of 17 residues. Unmatched junction bases numbered 11, after V lost 0 bases and J lost 4 bases. In germline, CDR1 is LGHNT, CDR2 FRNRAP. The CDR3: CASGLVPGQGVIYGYTF. The CDR3 DNA sequence: TGTGCTAGTGGTTTGGTACCGGGGCAGGGGGTAATCTATGGCTACACCTTC.

Only one count was recorded for this clone. This chain links TRBV4-1 with TRBJ1-1; TRBD1 matches at 7 bases. V gave up 0 bases and J gave up 1 base; unmatched junction bases: 11. Germline V gives CDR1 MGHRA, CDR2 YSYEKL. CDR3 length: 18 amino acids. In DNA, the CDR3 is TGCGCCAGCAGCCAAGAAAGACCCTACCGGGACAGGAACACTGAAGCTTTCTTT. This codes for CASSQERPYRDRNTEAFF.

This sequence joins TRBV6-1 and TRBJ1-5, with a tentative D call TRBD1 (6 bases). CDR3 size: 17 residues. CDR1 and CDR2 (germline): MNHNS, SASEGT. The ends were cut back, 1 base at V and 4 bases at J, with 17 bases in the middle. For the CDR3, the DNA is TGTGCCAGCAGTGAAGGATCTTGGGCAGGGGCTAATCAGCCCCAGCATTTT. Its protein is CASSEGSWAGANQPQHF.

The rearrangement joins TRBV18 to TRBJ1-1; weak D call: TRBD1 (5 bases). The germline gives CDR1 KGHSH, CDR2 LQKENI. This CDR3 comprises 15 residues. Trimming took 2 bases from V and 0 from J, leaving 10 bases between them. The DNA of the CDR3 is TGTGCCAGCTCACCAGGGCGGGGGATGAACACTGAAGCTTTCTTT. Its protein is CASSPGRGMNTEAFF.

The rearrangement uses TRBV7-2 and TRBJ1-1; D is possibly TRBD1 (5 bases). The germline V gene encodes CDR1 SGHTA and CDR2 FQGNSA. With 0 bases removed from V and 4 bases from J, the gap between germline ends came to 6 bases. The CDR3 totals 13 residues. The CDR3 DNA reads TGTGCCAGCAGCTTAGCAGGGGCCACTGAAGCTTTCTTT. It codes for CASSLAGATEAFF.

The rearrangement joins TRBV7-9 to TRBJ2-1, with 7 bases matching TRBD2. The CDR3 has 16 amino acids. Germline CDR1 and CDR2: SEHNR and FQNEAQ (reference sequence). Trimming removed 5 bases from V and 4 bases from J; junction bases left unmatched: 11. The CDR3 spells CASSLKIRDYYNEQFF. Written as DNA, the CDR3 is TGTGCCAGCAGCCTCAAAATCCGGGACTATTACAATGAGCAGTTCTTC.

This chain's CDR3 is CASSQDVGEQYF. In nucleotides, the CDR3 is TGCGCCAGCAGCCAAGATGTCGGCGAGCAGTACTTC. The V call is TRBV4-1, the J call TRBJ2-7; no reliable D call. The CDR3 contains 12 residues. V dropped 0 bases and J dropped 6 bases, with 6 bases sitting between them. The germline CDR1 and CDR2 sequences are MGHRA and YSYEKL.

This rearrangement joins TRBV5-1 to TRBJ1-1; 7 bases match TRBD1. Germline trimming cut 2 bases from V and 5 bases from J; bases unmatched to any gene: 6. The CDR3 loop spans 14 amino acids. Germline-derived CDR1 and CDR2 are SGHRS and YFSETQ. The CDR3 DNA sequence: TGCGCCAGCAGCTTTACAGGGGAGTCGACTGAAGCTTTCTTT. Translated: CASSFTGESTEAFF.

The chain recombines TRBV6-2 or TRBV6-3 with TRBJ1-2; D call uncertain. Germline CDR1 is MNHEY and CDR2 is SVGEGT. Trimming left V 6 bases short and J 4 bases short, with 12 bases between. The CDR3 contains 13 residues. The CDR3 DNA reads TGTGCCAGCAGCGCTATCTGGAGCTATGGCTACACCTTC. Translated: CASSAIWSYGYTF.

The chain carries TRBV19 and TRBJ2-7; 7 bases line up with TRBD1. Germline CDR1 LNHDA, CDR2 SQIVND (reference sequence). Trimming at V came to 4 bases and at J to 2 bases, leaving 5 bases not matched to a gene. The CDR3 length is 14 residues. CDR3 DNA sequence: TGTGCCAGTAGTAGGTCTCAGGGGGCCTACGAGCAGTACTTC. Translated, it gives CASSRSQGAYEQYF.

The chain employs TRBV30 and TRBJ2-3; possibly TRBD2 for D (5 bases). The CDR3 is 11 amino acids. Trimming took 3 bases from V and 5 from J, leaving 6 bases between them. In germline, CDR1 is GTSNPN, CDR2 SVGIG (reference sequence). CDR3 bases: TGTGCCTGGAGGAGCGGAGATACGCAGTATTTT. This sequence encodes CAWRSGDTQYF.

V is TRBV7-2 and J is TRBJ2-1, with a weak D call TRBD2 (7 bases). Germline CDR1 is SGHTA and CDR2 is FQGNSA. The CDR3 totals 16 residues. The V gene lost 4 bases and the J gene lost 2 bases, with 15 bases spanning the gap. The DNA of the CDR3 is TGTGCCAGCAGCTGGGGGGGGCGGAACACCTACAATGAGCAGTTCTTC. Translating it yields CASSWGGRNTYNEQFF.

This chain joins TRBV29-1 and TRBJ1-1, with TRBD1 as a possible D gene (6 bases). The germline V gene has CDR1 SQVTM and CDR2 ANQGSEA. CDR3 length: 10 residues. Trimming pared 6 bases from V and 5 bases from J, leaving 7 bases between. The CDR3, as DNA: TGCAGCGTCACAGGGACTGAAGCTTTCTTT. Translated, it gives CSVTGTEAFF.

As DNA, the CDR3 is TGTGCCAGCAGCCCGAGGGTGGGAAGACAGCCCCAGCATTTT. It translates to CASSPRVGRQPQHF. The rearrangement joins TRBV9 to TRBJ1-5; D is unresolved. V was trimmed by 4 bases and J by 7 bases, leaving 15 bases between them. The length of the CDR3 is 14 residues. Germline assignment: CDR1 SGDLS and CDR2 YYNGEE.

The rearrangement uses TRBV7-2 and TRBJ1-4; TRBD1 is a possible D gene (6 bases). Trimming cost V 6 bases and J 8 bases, with 25 bases left between them. This CDR3 region has 17 residues. Germline V gives CDR1 SGHTA, CDR2 FQGNSA. CDR3 sequence: CASRGKGQLALREKLFF. CDR3 sequence (DNA): TGTGCCAGCAGGGGAAAAGGACAGCTCGCCCTTAGGGAAAAACTGTTTTTT.

V and J are TRBV27 and TRBJ1-2, with 7 bases that match TRBD1. The V segment lost 4 bases and the J segment 7 bases; nucleotides outside the gene matches: 6. CDR1 is MNHEY, CDR2 SMNVEV, per germline (reference sequence). CDR3 size: 13 residues. The DNA for the CDR3 is TGTGCCAGCAGTTCTGGGACAGTTCTTGGCTACACCTTC. Protein sequence: CASSSGTVLGYTF.

The chain employs TRBV28 and TRBJ1-6; weak D call: TRBD1 (5 bases). The germline CDR1 and CDR2 sequences are MDHEN and SYDVKM. The germline V and J ends were trimmed by 6 bases and 5 bases, with 11 bases remaining between them. The CDR3 sequence is 14 residues long. The CDR3 nucleotides are TGTGCCAGCAGCTCGACGGGGGATAATTCACCCCTCCACTTT. Residues: CASSSTGDNSPLHF.

This chain uses TRBV7-8 with TRBJ2-7, with D possibly being TRBD2 (8 bases). The CDR3 contains 17 residues. Per the germline V gene, CDR1 is SGHVS and CDR2 is FQNEAQ. V was cut by 3 bases and J by 6 bases, with 24 bases left in between. CDR3 coding DNA: TGTGCCAGCAGCTTCTTAGCGGGACAGTCTTGGCGTAGCGAGCAGTACTTC. Translating it yields CASSFLAGQSWRSEQYF. Based on the CDR3 plus reference TRBV7-8 and TRBJ2-7, the full variable domain is GAGVSQSPRYKVAKRGQDVALRCDPISGHVSLFWYQQALGQGPEFLTYFQNEAQLDKSGLPSDRFFAERPEGSVSTLKIQRTQQEDSAVYLCASSFLAGQSWRSEQYFGPGTRLTVT.